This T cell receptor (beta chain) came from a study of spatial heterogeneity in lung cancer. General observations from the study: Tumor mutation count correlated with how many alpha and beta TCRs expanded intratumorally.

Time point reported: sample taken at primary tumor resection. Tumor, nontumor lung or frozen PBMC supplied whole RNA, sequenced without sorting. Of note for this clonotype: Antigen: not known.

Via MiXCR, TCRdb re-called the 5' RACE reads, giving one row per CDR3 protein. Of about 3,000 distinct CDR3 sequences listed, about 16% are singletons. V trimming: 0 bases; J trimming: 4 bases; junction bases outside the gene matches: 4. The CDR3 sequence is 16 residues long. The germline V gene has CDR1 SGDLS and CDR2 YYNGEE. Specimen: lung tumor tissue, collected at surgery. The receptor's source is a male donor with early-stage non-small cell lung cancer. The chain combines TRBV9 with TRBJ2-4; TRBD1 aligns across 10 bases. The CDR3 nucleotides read TGTGCCAGCAGCGTAGGCGGGACAGGGGCGAAAAACATTCAGTACTTC. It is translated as CASSVGGTGAKNIQYF.